This TCR beta chain was captured by sequencing in a study of CD8+ T cells in alopecia areata. Turning to the study itself: Each day, treated patients took oral tofacitinib twice, at 5 to 10 mg per dose.

Treatment here: oral pan-JAK inhibitor, 5-10 mg twice daily. Alopecia areata patients had lesional scalp punch biopsies and peripheral blood taken from them. Extracted RNA was reverse transcribed, and the resulting cDNA served as sequencing template. Repertoires were generated with immunoSEQ multiplex PCR, while TCRdb's copy carries only in-frame clones and drops some. The sample has 110,000 to 150,000 clones, 86% seen once. The ends lost 2 bases at V and 8 bases at J; junction bases unmatched: 2. Germline V CDR1 and CDR2: MNHNS, SASEGT. The CDR3 is 13 residues long. This rearrangement joins TRBV6-1 to TRBJ2-4; 8 nucleotides line up with TRBD2. This sequence originates from a human donor with alopecia areata. The material was CD8+ T cells sorted from blood, obtained at week 4, from a patient treated with tofacitinib. CDR3 in DNA: TGTGCCAGCAGTGAACCGACTAGCGACATTCAGTACTTC. This sequence encodes CASSEPTSDIQYF.